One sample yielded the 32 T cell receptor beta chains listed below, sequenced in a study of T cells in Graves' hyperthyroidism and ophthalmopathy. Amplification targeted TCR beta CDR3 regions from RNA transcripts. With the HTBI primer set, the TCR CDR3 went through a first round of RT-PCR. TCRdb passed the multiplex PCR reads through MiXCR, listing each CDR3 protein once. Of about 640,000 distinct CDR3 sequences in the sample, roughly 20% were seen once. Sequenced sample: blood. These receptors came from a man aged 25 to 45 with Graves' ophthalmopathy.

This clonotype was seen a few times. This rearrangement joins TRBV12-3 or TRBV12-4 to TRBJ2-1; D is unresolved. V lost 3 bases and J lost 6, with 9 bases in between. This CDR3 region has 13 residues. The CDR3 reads CASSFLGSNEQFF. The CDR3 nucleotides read TGTGCCAGCAGTTTTTTGGGGTCCAATGAGCAGTTCTTC.

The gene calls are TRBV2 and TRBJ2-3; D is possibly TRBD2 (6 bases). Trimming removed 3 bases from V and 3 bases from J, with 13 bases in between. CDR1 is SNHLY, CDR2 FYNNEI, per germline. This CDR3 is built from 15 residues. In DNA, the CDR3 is TGTGCCAGCAGTGAGCTAGCGCACGGGACAGATACGCAGTATTTT. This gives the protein CASSELAHGTDTQYF.

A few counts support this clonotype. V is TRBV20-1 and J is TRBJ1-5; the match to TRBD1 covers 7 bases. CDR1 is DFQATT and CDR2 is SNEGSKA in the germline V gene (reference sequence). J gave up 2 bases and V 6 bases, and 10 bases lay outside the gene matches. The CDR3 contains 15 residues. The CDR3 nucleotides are TGCAGTGCCCAGCCAGGGGGTAAGGGCAATCAGCCCCAGCATTTT. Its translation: CSAQPGGKGNQPQHF.

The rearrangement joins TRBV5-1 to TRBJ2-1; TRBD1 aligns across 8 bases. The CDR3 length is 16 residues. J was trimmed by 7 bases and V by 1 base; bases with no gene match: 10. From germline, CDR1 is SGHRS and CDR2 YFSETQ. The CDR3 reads CASSLLRTGPGNEQFF. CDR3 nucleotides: TGCGCCAGCAGCTTGCTTAGGACAGGGCCAGGAAATGAGCAGTTCTTC.

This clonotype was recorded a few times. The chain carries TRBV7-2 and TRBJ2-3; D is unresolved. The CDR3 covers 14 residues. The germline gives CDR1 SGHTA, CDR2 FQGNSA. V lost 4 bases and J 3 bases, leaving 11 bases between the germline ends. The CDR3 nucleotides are TGTGCCAGCAGCTCGCAGGATAATACAGATACGCAGTATTTT. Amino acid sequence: CASSSQDNTDTQYF.

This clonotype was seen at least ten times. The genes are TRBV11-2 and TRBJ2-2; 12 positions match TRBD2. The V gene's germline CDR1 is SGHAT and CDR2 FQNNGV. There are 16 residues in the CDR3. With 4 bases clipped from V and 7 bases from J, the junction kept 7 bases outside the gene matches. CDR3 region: CASSSRLAGEVGELFF. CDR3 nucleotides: TGTGCCAGCAGCTCAAGACTAGCGGGAGAGGTCGGGGAGCTGTTTTTT.

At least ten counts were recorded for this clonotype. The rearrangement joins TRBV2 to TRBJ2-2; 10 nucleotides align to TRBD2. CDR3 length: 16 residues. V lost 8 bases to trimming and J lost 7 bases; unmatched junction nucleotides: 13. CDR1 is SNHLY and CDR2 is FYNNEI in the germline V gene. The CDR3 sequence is CASLSRLAGADGELFF. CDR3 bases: TGTGCCAGCTTAAGTAGGCTAGCGGGAGCGGACGGGGAGCTGTTTTTT.

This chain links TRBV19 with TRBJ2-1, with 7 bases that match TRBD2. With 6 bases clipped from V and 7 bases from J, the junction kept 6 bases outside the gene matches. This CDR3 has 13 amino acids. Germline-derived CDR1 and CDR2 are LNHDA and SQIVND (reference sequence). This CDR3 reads CASSRDYANEQFF. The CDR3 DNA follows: TGTGCCAGTAGCAGGGACTATGCAAATGAGCAGTTCTTC.

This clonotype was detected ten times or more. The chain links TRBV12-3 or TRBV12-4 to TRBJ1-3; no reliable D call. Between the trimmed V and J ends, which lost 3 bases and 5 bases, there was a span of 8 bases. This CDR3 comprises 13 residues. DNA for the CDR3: TGTGCCAGCAGTTTGCAAGACAGAAACACCATATATTTT. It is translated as CASSLQDRNTIYF.

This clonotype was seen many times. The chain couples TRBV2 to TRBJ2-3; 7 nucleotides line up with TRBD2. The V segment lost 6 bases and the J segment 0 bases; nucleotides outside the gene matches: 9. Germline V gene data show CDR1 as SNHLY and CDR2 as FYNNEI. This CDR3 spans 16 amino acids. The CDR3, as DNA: TGTGCCAGCAGAGAAAGCGGGGCAACTAGCACAGATACGCAGTATTTT. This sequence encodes CASRESGATSTDTQYF.

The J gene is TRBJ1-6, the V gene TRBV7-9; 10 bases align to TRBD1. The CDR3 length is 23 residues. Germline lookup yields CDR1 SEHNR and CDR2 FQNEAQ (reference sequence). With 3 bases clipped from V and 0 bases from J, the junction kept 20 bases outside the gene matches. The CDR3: CASSFAPLPGQGNVSSYNSPLHF. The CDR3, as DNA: TGTGCCAGCAGCTTCGCGCCACTCCCGGGACAGGGGAATGTAAGCTCCTATAATTCACCCCTCCACTTT.

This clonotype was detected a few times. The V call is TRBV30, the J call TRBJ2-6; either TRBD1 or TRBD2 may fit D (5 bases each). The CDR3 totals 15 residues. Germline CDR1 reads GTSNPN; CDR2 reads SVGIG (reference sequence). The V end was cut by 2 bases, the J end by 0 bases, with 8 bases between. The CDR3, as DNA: TGTGCCTGGAGTCGAGGGGTCTCTGGGGCCAACGTCCTGACTTTC. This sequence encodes CAWSRGVSGANVLTF.

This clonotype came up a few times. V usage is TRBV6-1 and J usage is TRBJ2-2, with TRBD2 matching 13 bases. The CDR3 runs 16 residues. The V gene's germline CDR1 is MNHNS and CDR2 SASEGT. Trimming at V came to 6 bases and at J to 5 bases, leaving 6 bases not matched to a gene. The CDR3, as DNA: TGTGCCAGCAGGAATCCGGGACTAGCGGGGACCGGGGAGCTGTTTTTT. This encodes CASRNPGLAGTGELFF.

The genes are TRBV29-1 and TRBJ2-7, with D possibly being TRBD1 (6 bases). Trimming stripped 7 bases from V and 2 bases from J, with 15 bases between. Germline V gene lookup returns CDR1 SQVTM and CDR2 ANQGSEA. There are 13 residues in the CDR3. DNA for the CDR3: TGCAGCGCCACGGGCAGGGACACCTACGAGCAGTACTTC. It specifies CSATGRDTYEQYF.

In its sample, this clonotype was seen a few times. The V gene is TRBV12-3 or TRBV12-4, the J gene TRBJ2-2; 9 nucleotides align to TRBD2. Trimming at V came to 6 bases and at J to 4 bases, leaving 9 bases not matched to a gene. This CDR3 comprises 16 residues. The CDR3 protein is CASSASGLAVTGELFF. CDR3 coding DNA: TGTGCCAGCAGCGCGTCGGGACTAGCTGTCACCGGGGAGCTGTTTTTT.

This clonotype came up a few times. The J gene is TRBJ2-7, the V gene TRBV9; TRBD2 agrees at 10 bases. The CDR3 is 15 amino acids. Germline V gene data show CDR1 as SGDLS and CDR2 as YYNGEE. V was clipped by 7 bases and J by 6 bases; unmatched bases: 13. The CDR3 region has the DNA TGTGCCAGCTCCCAAGCGGGAGGGCAATGGGGCGAGCAGTACTTC. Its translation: CASSQAGGQWGEQYF.

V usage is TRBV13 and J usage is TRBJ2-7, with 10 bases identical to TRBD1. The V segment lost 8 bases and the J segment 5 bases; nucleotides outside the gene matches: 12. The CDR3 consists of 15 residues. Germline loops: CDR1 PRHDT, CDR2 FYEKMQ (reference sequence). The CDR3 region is CASYPGTGVDHEQYF. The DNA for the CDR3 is TGTGCCAGCTACCCCGGGACAGGGGTCGACCACGAGCAGTACTTC.

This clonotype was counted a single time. The CDR3 region has the DNA TGCGCCAGCAGCTTGGCTGGGGGAAGGGGTTTAGGGCAGTTCTTC. It encodes CASSLAGGRGLGQFF. The chain links TRBV5-1 to TRBJ2-1; D could derive from TRBD1 or TRBD2 (5 bases each). This CDR3 spans 15 amino acids. CDR1 and CDR2 (germline): SGHRS, YFSETQ. The V end lost 0 bases, the J end lost 12 bases, and 19 bases lay between the germline ends. Together with reference TRBV5-1 and TRBJ2-1, the CDR3 gives the full variable domain: KAGVTQTPRYLIKTRGQQVTLSCSPISGHRSVSWYQQTPGQGLQFLFEYFSETQRNKGNFPGRFSGRQFSNSRSEMNVSTLELGDSALYLCASSLAGGRGLGQFFGPGTRLTVL.

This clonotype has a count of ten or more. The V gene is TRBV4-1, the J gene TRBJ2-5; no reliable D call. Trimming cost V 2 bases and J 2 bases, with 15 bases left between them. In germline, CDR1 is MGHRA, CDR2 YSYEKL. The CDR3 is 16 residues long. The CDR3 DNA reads TGCGCCAGCAGCCAATCGTGGGTCTTCGGTCAAGAGACCCAGTACTTC. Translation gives CASSQSWVFGQETQYF.

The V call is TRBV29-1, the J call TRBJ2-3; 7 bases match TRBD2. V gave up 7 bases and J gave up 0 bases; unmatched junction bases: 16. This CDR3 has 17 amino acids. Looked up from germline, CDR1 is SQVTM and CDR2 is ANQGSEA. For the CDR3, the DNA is TGCAGCGCTGGTACCCGCGGGAGAGCCCTCAGCACAGATACGCAGTATTTT. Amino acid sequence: CSAGTRGRALSTDTQYF.

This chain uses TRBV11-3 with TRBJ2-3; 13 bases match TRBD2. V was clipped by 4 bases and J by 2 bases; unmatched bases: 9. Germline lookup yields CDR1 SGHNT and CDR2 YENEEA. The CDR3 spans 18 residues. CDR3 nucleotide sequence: TGTGCCAGCAGCTCCAGAGCAGGGACTAGCGGGGACACAGATACGCAGTATTTT. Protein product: CASSSRAGTSGDTDTQYF.

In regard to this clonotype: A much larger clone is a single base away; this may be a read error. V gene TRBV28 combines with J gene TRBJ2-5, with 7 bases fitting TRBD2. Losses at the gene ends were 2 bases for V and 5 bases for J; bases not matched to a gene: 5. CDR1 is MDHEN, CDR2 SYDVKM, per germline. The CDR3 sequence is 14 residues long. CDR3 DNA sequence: TGTGCCAGCAGTTTAGGAGGGAGGGCGGAGACCCAGTACTTC. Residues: CASSLGGRAETQYF.

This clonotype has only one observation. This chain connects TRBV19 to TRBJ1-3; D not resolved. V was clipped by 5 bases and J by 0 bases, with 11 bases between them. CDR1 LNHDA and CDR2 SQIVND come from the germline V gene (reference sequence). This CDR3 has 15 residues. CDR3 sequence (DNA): TGTGCCAGTAGTCGGAGACATTCCTCTGGAAACACCATATATTTT. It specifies CASSRRHSSGNTIYF.

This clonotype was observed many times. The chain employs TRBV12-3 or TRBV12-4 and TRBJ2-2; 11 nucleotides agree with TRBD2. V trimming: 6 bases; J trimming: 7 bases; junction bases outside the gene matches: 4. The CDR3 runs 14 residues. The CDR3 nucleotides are TGTGCCAGCAGACTTAGCGGGAGGGGCGGGGAGCTGTTTTTT. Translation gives CASRLSGRGGELFF.

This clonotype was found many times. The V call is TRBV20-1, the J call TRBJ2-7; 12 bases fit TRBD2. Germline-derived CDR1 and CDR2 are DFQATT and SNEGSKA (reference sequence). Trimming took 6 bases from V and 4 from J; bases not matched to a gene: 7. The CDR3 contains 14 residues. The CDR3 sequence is CSAQGLAGTYEQYF. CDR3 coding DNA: TGCAGTGCCCAAGGACTAGCGGGAACGTACGAGCAGTACTTC.

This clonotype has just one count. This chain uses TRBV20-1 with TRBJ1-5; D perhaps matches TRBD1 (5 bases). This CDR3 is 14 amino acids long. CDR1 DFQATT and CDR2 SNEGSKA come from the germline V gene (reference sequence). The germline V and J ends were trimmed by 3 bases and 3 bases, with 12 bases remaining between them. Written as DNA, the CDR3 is TGCAGTGCTAGCCCCCGGGGGAACAATCAGCCCCAGCATTTT. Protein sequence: CSASPRGNNQPQHF.

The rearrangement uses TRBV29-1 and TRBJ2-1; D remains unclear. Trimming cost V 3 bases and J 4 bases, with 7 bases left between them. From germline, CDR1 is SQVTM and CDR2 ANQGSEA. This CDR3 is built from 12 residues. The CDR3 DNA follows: TGCAGCGTTGAGGACCGTTACAATGAGCAGTTCTTC. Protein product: CSVEDRYNEQFF.

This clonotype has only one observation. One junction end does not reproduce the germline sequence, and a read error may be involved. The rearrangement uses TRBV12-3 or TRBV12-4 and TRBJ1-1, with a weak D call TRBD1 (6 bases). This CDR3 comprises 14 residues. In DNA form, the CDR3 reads TGTGTCAGCTCCCCTCGTCGGGACATGGGTGAAGCTTTCTTT. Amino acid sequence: CVSSPRRDMGEAFF.

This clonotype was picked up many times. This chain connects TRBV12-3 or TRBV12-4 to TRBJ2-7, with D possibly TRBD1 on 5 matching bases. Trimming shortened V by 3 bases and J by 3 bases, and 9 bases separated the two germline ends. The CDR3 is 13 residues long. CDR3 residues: CASSFGHIYEQYF. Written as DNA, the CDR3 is TGTGCCAGCAGTTTCGGACACATCTACGAGCAGTACTTC.

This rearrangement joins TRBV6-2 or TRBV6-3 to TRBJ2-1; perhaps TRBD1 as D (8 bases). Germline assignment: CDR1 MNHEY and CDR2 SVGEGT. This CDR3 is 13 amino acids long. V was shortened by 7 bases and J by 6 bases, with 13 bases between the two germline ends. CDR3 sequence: CASNTGGGNEQFF. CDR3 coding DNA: TGTGCCAGCAATACAGGGGGGGGCAATGAGCAGTTCTTC.

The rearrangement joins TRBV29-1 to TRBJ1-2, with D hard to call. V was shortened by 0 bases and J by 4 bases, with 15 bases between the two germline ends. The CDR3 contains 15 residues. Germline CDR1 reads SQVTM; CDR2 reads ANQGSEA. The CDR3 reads CSVEDHGSNPYGYTF. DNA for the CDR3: TGCAGCGTTGAAGATCATGGCTCTAACCCCTATGGCTACACCTTC.

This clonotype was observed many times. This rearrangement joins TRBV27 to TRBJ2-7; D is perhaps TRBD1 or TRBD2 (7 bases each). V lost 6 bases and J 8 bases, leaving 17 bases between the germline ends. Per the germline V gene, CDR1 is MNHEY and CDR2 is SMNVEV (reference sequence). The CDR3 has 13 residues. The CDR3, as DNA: TGTGCCAGCAGGAGACAGGGAGGGGATCAGCAGTACTTC. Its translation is CASRRQGGDQQYF.